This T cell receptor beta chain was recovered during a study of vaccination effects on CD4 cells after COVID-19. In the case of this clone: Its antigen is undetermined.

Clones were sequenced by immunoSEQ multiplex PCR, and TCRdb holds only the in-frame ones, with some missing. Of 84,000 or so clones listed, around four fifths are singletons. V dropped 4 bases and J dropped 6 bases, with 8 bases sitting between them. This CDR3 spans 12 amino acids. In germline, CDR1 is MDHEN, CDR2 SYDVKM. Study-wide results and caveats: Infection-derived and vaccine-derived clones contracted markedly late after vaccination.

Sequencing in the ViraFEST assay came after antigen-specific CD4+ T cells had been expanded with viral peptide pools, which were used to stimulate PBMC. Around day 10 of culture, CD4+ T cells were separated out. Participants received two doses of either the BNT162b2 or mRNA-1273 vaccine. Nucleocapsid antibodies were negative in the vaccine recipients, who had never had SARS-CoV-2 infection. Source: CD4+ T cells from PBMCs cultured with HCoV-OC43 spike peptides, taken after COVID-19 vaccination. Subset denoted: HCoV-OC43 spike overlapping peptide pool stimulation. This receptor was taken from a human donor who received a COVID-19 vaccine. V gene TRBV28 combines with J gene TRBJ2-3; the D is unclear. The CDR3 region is CASSSSSDTQYF. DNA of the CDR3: TGTGCCAGCAGTTCTTCCTCTGATACGCAGTATTTT. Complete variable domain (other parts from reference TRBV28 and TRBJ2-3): DVKVTQSSRYLVKRTGEKVFLECVQDMDHENMFWYRQDPGLGLRLIYFSYDVKMKEKGDIPEGYSVSREKKERFSLILESASTNQTSMYLCASSSSSDTQYFGPGTRLTVL.